The clone carrying this TCR beta chain appeared many times. Its antigen is currently unknown. Germline-derived CDR1 and CDR2 are MRHNA and SNTAGT. The junction had 17 bases not matched to a gene; V was cut back by 8 bases and J by 7 bases. CDR3 length: 17 amino acids. The sample belongs to a study of human T cells and chemical hapten exposure. Study results and caveats: Alopecia affected the donors, so their immune response may differ from healthy people's.

Time point here: patch test 1, 2 weeks after DPC sensitization. Treatment reported: therapeutic diphenylcyclopropenone sensitization with weekly scalp DPC. Donors, patients with alopecia ranging from 18 to 70 years old and judged suitable for DPC, provided samples. Someone pulled total RNA out of unfractionated whole blood. From the RACE reads, TCRdb called clonotypes with MiXCR, one entry per CDR3 protein. The sample lists about 56,000 distinct CDR3 sequences; 9.3% were seen once. J is TRBJ2-2 and V is TRBV6-4, with 9 bases aligning to TRBD2. This clonotype was obtained from a woman aged 40 to 50 with alopecia areata. Some clones in this sample may be carry-over from other donors' samples. The material was whole blood, obtained in connection with sensitization to the hapten diphenylcyclopropenone (DPC). As DNA, the CDR3 is TGTGCCAGCGGAGCTAGCGGGGACGGTAATGAAGTCGGGGAGCTGTTTTTT. Amino acid sequence: CASGASGDGNEVGELFF.